These 14 T cell receptor beta chains were sequenced from one sample in a study of beta chain features in type 1 diabetes. Study observations and caveats: Within each of all four CD4+ subsets, Type 1 diabetes patients had TCRB CDR3s that were moderately but significantly shorter.

Every isolated RNA sample was fully reverse transcribed, so sequencing captured expressed TCRB transcripts. TCRdb's table, derived via immunoSEQ multiplex PCR, lists solely in-frame clones and lacks some. This table has some 700,000 clones, roughly an eighth appearing once. These receptors have no known antigen. Sequenced sample: naive CD4+ T cells from blood. The source of these receptors is a young man with type 1 diabetes.

This clone was detected only a few times. CDR3 bases: TGTGCCAGCAGTGGGCCACCGGAGGACACTGAAGCTTTCTTT. This codes for CASSGPPEDTEAFF. This rearrangement joins TRBV6-5 to TRBJ1-1; D not certain. CDR1 and CDR2 (germline): MNHEY, SVGAGI. This CDR3 spans 14 amino acids. Trimming took 5 bases from V and 3 from J, leaving 13 bases between them.

This clone was detected a few times. The rearrangement joins TRBV19 to TRBJ1-1, with 7 bases lining up with TRBD1. The CDR3 runs 17 residues. With 7 bases clipped from V and 4 bases from J, the junction kept 18 bases outside the gene matches. Germline values: CDR1 LNHDA, CDR2 SQIVND (reference sequence). The CDR3 nucleotides are TGTGCCAGTACCTTTCGACAGGGCCAAGGTGCGAGCACTGAAGCTTTCTTT. It translates to CASTFRQGQGASTEAFF.

This clone was detected a few times. The J gene is TRBJ1-5, the V gene TRBV28; the match to TRBD1 covers 7 bases. CDR3 size: 17 residues. V was clipped by 3 bases and J by 0 bases; unmatched bases: 8. CDR1 MDHEN and CDR2 SYDVKM come from the germline V gene. In nucleotides, the CDR3 is TGTGCCAGCAGTTTCGAGCCAGGGGGGTATAGCAATCAGCCCCAGCATTTT. This encodes CASSFEPGGYSNQPQHF.

The V call is TRBV28, the J call TRBJ2-3; no definite D call. The germline gives CDR1 MDHEN, CDR2 SYDVKM. The CDR3 length is 16 residues. V was cut by 5 bases and J by 4 bases, with 19 bases left in between. The CDR3 nucleotides are TGTGCCAGCAGTGACTCGACCCATGTTGGTGCAGATACGCAGTATTTT. Protein: CASSDSTHVGADTQYF.

This clone appeared a few times. This chain joins TRBV29-1 and TRBJ2-2; maybe TRBD2 (5 bases). The CDR3 length is 14 residues. CDR1 and CDR2 from the germline V gene are SQVTM and ANQGSEA. The V end was cut by 4 bases, the J end by 3 bases, with 12 bases between. The CDR3: CSVGRGTDTGELFF. The CDR3 DNA reads TGCAGCGTTGGTCGGGGTACGGACACCGGGGAGCTGTTTTTT.

This clone appeared many times. J is TRBJ1-6 and V is TRBV10-3; 7 positions agree with TRBD1. Germline CDR1 ENHRY, CDR2 SYGVKD. J gave up 9 bases and V 4 bases, and 6 bases lay outside the gene matches. The CDR3 extends over 14 amino acids. The CDR3 is CAISGTGEGSPLHF. The CDR3 nucleotides are TGTGCCATCAGTGGGACAGGAGAAGGTTCACCCCTCCACTTT.

The chain is built from TRBV28 and TRBJ2-1; 13 bases align to TRBD2. The CDR3 covers 16 residues. Germline CDR1 and CDR2: MDHEN and SYDVKM. Trimming took 6 bases from V and 5 from J; bases not matched to a gene: 7. CDR3 sequence reads: CASSSGLAGVDNEQFF. CDR3 nucleotides: TGTGCCAGCAGCTCCGGACTAGCGGGGGTAGACAATGAGCAGTTCTTC.

On this clone itself: In the same sample, other DNA sequences code for this CDR3. V and J are TRBV5-1 and TRBJ1-1, with 7 bases lining up with TRBD1. V lost 4 bases to trimming and J lost 0 bases; unmatched junction nucleotides: 0. Germline CDR1 is SGHRS and CDR2 is YFSETQ. The CDR3 extends over 13 amino acids. The CDR3 DNA reads as TGCGCCAGCAGCGGGACAGTGAACACTGAAGCTTTCTTT. Its protein product is CASSGTVNTEAFF.

This clone was counted between two and nine times. The genes are TRBV19 and TRBJ2-3; TRBD1 is a possible D gene (7 bases). The CDR3 loop spans 15 amino acids. V was cut by 2 bases and J by 4 bases, with 13 bases left in between. CDR1 is LNHDA, CDR2 SQIVND, per germline (reference sequence). In nucleotides, the CDR3 is TGTGCCAGTAGTATATATCAGGGGGGCCCAGATACGCAGTATTTT. Translated: CASSIYQGGPDTQYF.

This clone came up a few times. The gene calls are TRBV6-5 and TRBJ1-3, with D possibly being TRBD1 (5 bases). The CDR3 is made up of 16 amino acids. V was clipped by 0 bases and J by 2 bases, with 11 bases between them. From germline, CDR1 is MNHEY and CDR2 SVGAGI. The CDR3 region is CASSYSTDGTGNTIYF. In DNA, the CDR3 is TGTGCCAGCAGTTACTCGACAGACGGCACTGGAAACACCATATATTTT.

The genes are TRBV9 and TRBJ1-1; 7 nucleotides line up with TRBD1. Germline CDR1 and CDR2: SGDLS and YYNGEE. The CDR3 is 16 residues long. The V and J ends lost 0 bases and 1 base, in that order; junction bases with no gene match: 6. This CDR3 is CASSVEGDRANTEAFF. The CDR3 DNA sequence: TGTGCCAGCAGCGTAGAAGGCGACAGGGCGAACACTGAAGCTTTCTTT.

This clone was observed a handful of times. The chain recombines TRBV7-9 with TRBJ1-1, with TRBD1 matching over 7 bases. CDR1 is SEHNR, CDR2 FQNEAQ, per germline (reference sequence). The V segment lost 4 bases and the J segment 8 bases; nucleotides outside the gene matches: 16. There are 16 residues in the CDR3. Written as DNA, the CDR3 is TGTGCCAGCAGCTACGGCCAGGGAACAAAGGGGGCAGAAGCTTTCTTT. Its protein product is CASSYGQGTKGAEAFF.

This clone has a handful of counts. The chain is built from TRBV21-1 and TRBJ2-7. TRBV21-1 is recorded as a pseudogene. The CDR3 runs 16 residues. The CDR3 nucleotides read TGTGCCAGCACCGACCCCGGGCAGGGACCCTCCTACGAGCAGTACTTC. Protein product: CASTDPGQGPSYEQYF.

A note on this clone: Other DNA sequences in this sample translate to the same CDR3. The chain has TRBV6-6 and TRBJ1-4; possible D gene TRBD1, 6 bases. V lost 6 bases and J lost 0, with 14 bases in between. This CDR3 has 16 amino acids. In germline, CDR1 is MNHNY, CDR2 SVGAGI (reference sequence). CDR3 loop: CASSPRDTSTNEKLFF. The CDR3 nucleotides are TGTGCCAGCAGCCCAAGGGACACCTCAACTAATGAAAAACTGTTTTTT.